These 26 T cell receptor beta chains share one sample of origin, sequenced in a study of regulatory T cells in long-lasting Graves disease. Library construction for TCR beta used iRepertoire HTBI primers and Arm-PCR of CDR3 regions. TCRdb used MiXCR to reprocess the multiplex PCR reads, holding one entry per CDR3 protein. This table has 500,000 to 700,000 distinct CDR3 sequences, about 32% appearing once. Stated time point: persistent/refractory GD, antithyroid drugs over 5 years with positive TRAb. Making the TCR library involved RNA that had been extracted from PBMCs. The material sequenced was peripheral blood mononuclear cells (PBMCs), taken when the disease was refractory, from a patient treated with antithyroid drugs. These receptor sequences come from a female donor with Graves disease.

This clonotype was observed at least ten times. The rearrangement joins TRBV6-1 to TRBJ1-1; 8 nucleotides match TRBD1. With V trimmed by 6 bases and J by 2 bases, 5 bases remained unmatched. Germline-derived CDR1 and CDR2 are MNHNS and SASEGT. The CDR3 has 14 amino acids. The CDR3 nucleotides are TGTGCCAGCAGGGATACAGGGGGAAACACTGAAGCTTTCTTT. It codes for CASRDTGGNTEAFF.

This clonotype was observed a handful of times. CDR3 loop: CSAIPGGSVSYEQYF. The CDR3 DNA follows: TGCAGTGCCATACCTGGGGGGAGTGTGAGCTACGAGCAGTACTTC. The chain joins TRBV20-1 to TRBJ2-7; possibly TRBD2 for D (6 bases). Germline-derived CDR1 and CDR2 are DFQATT and SNEGSKA (reference sequence). The CDR3 runs 15 residues. The V gene lost 6 bases and the J gene lost 3 bases, with 21 bases spanning the gap.

The chain is built from TRBV4-1 and TRBJ2-7; 8 bases fit TRBD2. V lost 0 bases, J lost 0 bases, and 4 bases stayed unmatched. The CDR3 has 16 residues. Germline loops: CDR1 MGHRA, CDR2 YSYEKL. Here the CDR3 reads CASSQEGGTSSYEQYF. In DNA form, the CDR3 reads TGCGCCAGCAGCCAAGAGGGCGGGACTAGCTCCTACGAGCAGTACTTC.

This clonotype was counted ten times or more. This chain joins TRBV28 and TRBJ1-1; 7 nucleotides align to TRBD1. The V gene's germline CDR1 is MDHEN and CDR2 SYDVKM. With V trimmed by 7 bases and J by 5 bases, 10 bases remained unmatched. The CDR3 length is 14 residues. CDR3 DNA sequence: TGTGCCAGCATTCCCGCAGGGGGAGTTACTGAAGCTTTCTTT. Residues: CASIPAGGVTEAFF.

Ten or more counts support this clonotype. The chain is built from TRBV11-3 and TRBJ1-1; D gene unclear. This CDR3 has 13 residues. Germline CDR1 is SGHNT and CDR2 is YENEEA. The V and J ends lost 0 bases and 11 bases respectively, with 13 bases between them. CDR3 DNA sequence: TGTGCCAGCAGCTTAGATGGAGGACGTCGGGCTTTCTTT. Amino acids: CASSLDGGRRAFF. Full variable domain (outside the CDR3, taken from reference TRBV11-3 and TRBJ1-1): EAGVVQSPRYKIIEKKQPVAFWCNPISGHNTLYWYLQNLGQGPELLIRYENEEAVDDSQLPKDRFSAERLKGVDSTLKIQPAELGDSAVYLCASSLDGGRRAFFGQGTRLTVV.

This clonotype has a handful of counts. The chain employs TRBV20-1 and TRBJ1-5; 8 bases align to TRBD1. Germline V gives CDR1 DFQATT, CDR2 SNEGSKA (reference sequence). The CDR3 loop spans 12 amino acids. J lost 6 bases, V lost 6 bases, and 4 bases had no gene match. In DNA, the CDR3 is TGCAGTGCCACAGGGGGTATTCAGCCCCAGCATTTT. Translating it yields CSATGGIQPQHF.

Only a few counts were recorded for this clonotype. The chain joins TRBV5-1 to TRBJ2-7, with TRBD2 as a possible D gene (5 bases). The CDR3 covers 14 residues. V was clipped by 0 bases and J by 3 bases, with 10 bases between them. CDR1 and CDR2 from the germline V gene are SGHRS and YFSETQ. The CDR3 DNA is TGCGCCAGCAGCTTGGACCGGGATTACTACGAGCAGTACTTC. It yields the protein CASSLDRDYYEQYF.

Ten or more counts support this clonotype. The rearrangement uses TRBV9 and TRBJ1-1, with D possibly TRBD1 on 6 matching bases. V gave up 4 bases and J gave up 0 bases, with 13 bases separating them. CDR3 size: 15 residues. CDR1 is SGDLS and CDR2 is YYNGEE in the germline V gene. CDR3 amino acids: CASSLTGTLNTEAFF. For the CDR3, the DNA is TGTGCCAGCAGCTTAACCGGGACATTGAACACTGAAGCTTTCTTT.

This clonotype has a handful of counts. This sequence joins TRBV7-2 and TRBJ1-6; 10 bases are shared with TRBD1. This CDR3 comprises 16 residues. The germline CDR1 and CDR2 sequences are SGHTA and FQGNSA. V trimming: 5 bases; J trimming: 8 bases; junction bases outside the gene matches: 9. The CDR3 coding sequence is TGTGCCAGCAGCCCCTACCCTGACAGGGGGCATTCACCCCTCCACTTT. Encoded protein: CASSPYPDRGHSPLHF.

This clonotype occurred many times. This chain connects TRBV27 to TRBJ1-2; D remains unclear. Germline lookup yields CDR1 MNHEY and CDR2 SMNVEV (reference sequence). Trimming removed 3 bases from V and 4 bases from J, with 12 bases in between. This CDR3 has 14 amino acids. In DNA, the CDR3 is TGTGCCAGCAGTTTCTCTGGTTACGGCTATGGCTACACCTTC. Translating gives CASSFSGYGYGYTF.

This clonotype was found many times. The chain joins TRBV6-1 to TRBJ1-1; no clear D. The CDR3 consists of 13 residues. The V gene lost 4 bases and the J gene lost 1 base, with 7 bases spanning the gap. Looked up from germline, CDR1 is MNHNS and CDR2 is SASEGT. The CDR3 protein is CASSARGNTEAFF. CDR3 coding DNA: TGTGCCAGCAGTGCCCGGGGGAACACTGAAGCTTTCTTT.

The chain carries TRBV29-1 and TRBJ2-7; possible D gene TRBD1, 5 bases. The germline CDR1 and CDR2 sequences are SQVTM and ANQGSEA. V lost 6 bases, J lost 4 bases, and 13 bases lay in between. This CDR3 is 12 amino acids long. The CDR3: CSVGEGVYEQYF. The CDR3 bases are TGCAGCGTGGGTGAAGGGGTGTACGAGCAGTACTTC.

V usage is TRBV12-3 or TRBV12-4 and J usage is TRBJ1-2, with D perhaps matching TRBD1 (6 bases). Trimming removed 4 bases from V and 8 bases from J, with 20 bases in between. The CDR3 covers 15 residues. The CDR3 spells CASSWAPPPGAGYTF. CDR3 coding DNA: TGTGCCAGCAGTTGGGCACCCCCCCCGGGGGCAGGCTACACCTTC.

In this sample, this clonotype turned up a few times. The chain joins TRBV10-3 to TRBJ1-5, with 7 bases fitting TRBD1. Germline V lookup: CDR1 ENHRY, CDR2 SYGVKD. The CDR3 runs 14 residues. Germline trimming cut 5 bases from V and 1 base from J; bases unmatched to any gene: 2. CDR3 DNA: TGTGCCATCAGTCCGGACAGGAGCAATCAGCCCCAGCATTTT. Its translation is CAISPDRSNQPQHF.

The chain couples TRBV18 to TRBJ2-5, with a weak D call TRBD1 (6 bases). The CDR3 runs to 14 residues. Trimming shortened V by 6 bases and J by 5 bases, and 16 bases separated the two germline ends. The germline CDR1 and CDR2 sequences are KGHSH and LQKENI. The CDR3 DNA follows: TGTGCCAGCTCGCCCGGGACATCGTTTGAGACCCAGTACTTC. Its protein product is CASSPGTSFETQYF.

The chain combines TRBV20-1 with TRBJ1-5; no firm D call. V lost 6 bases and J 1 base, leaving 13 bases between the germline ends. Germline V CDR1 and CDR2: DFQATT, SNEGSKA (reference sequence). This CDR3 region has 14 residues. The CDR3 nucleotides are TGCAGTGCCCGGGCCCCTCGGAGCAATCAGCCCCAGCATTTT. Its translation: CSARAPRSNQPQHF.

This clonotype was counted only a few times. J is TRBJ2-1 and V is TRBV5-1; TRBD1 is a possible D gene (5 bases). Trimming stripped 3 bases from V and 7 bases from J, with 17 bases between. This CDR3 spans 15 amino acids. Germline CDR1 SGHRS, CDR2 YFSETQ. DNA of the CDR3: TGCGCCAGCAGCTGGCAGGGTATTTTGGGGAATGAGCAGTTCTTC. Protein product: CASSWQGILGNEQFF. The full variable domain, rest sourced from reference TRBV5-1 and TRBJ2-1, is KAGVTQTPRYLIKTRGQQVTLSCSPISGHRSVSWYQQTPGQGLQFLFEYFSETQRNKGNFPGRFSGRQFSNSRSEMNVSTLELGDSALYLCASSWQGILGNEQFFGPGTRLTVL.

This clonotype was detected many times. The chain couples TRBV28 to TRBJ1-2; 9 bases are shared with TRBD1. Losses at the gene ends were 8 bases for V and 6 bases for J; bases not matched to a gene: 7. The CDR3 length is 13 residues. The germline V gene encodes CDR1 MDHEN and CDR2 SYDVKM. Here the CDR3 reads CASFAGQGHGYTF. In DNA, the CDR3 is TGTGCCAGCTTCGCCGGACAGGGGCATGGCTACACCTTC.

J is TRBJ1-6 and V is TRBV3-1; tentative D call: TRBD1 (5 bases). CDR1 is LGHDT, CDR2 YNNKEL, per germline (reference sequence). Trimming took off 8 bases at V and 6 bases at J, with 11 bases between the two ends. The CDR3 sequence is 13 residues long. The CDR3 reads CASWAGGNSPLHF. CDR3 nucleotide sequence: TGTGCCAGCTGGGCGGGGGGTAATTCACCCCTCCACTTT.

For this clonotype: This likely came from a read error, as a far larger clone is one base away. The rearrangement links TRBV11-2 to TRBJ2-7, with TRBD2 identical over 10 bases. The CDR3 extends over 14 amino acids. Germline-derived CDR1 and CDR2 are SGHAT and FQNNGV. J lost 3 bases, V lost 4 bases, and 3 bases had no gene match. In nucleotides, the CDR3 is TGTGCCAGCAGCTCCGGGACTAGCGACTACGAGCAGTACTTC. It codes for CASSSGTSDYEQYF. Full variable domain (remainder filled in from reference TRBV11-2 and TRBJ2-7): EAGVAQSPRYKIIEKRQSVAFWCNPISGHATLYWYQQILGQGPKLLIQFQNNGVVDDSQLPKDRFSAERLKGVDSTLKIQPAKLEDSAVYLCASSSGTSDYEQYFGPGTRLTVT.

This clonotype was seen a handful of times. The chain recombines TRBV28 with TRBJ1-3, with D unclear. From germline, CDR1 is MDHEN and CDR2 SYDVKM. V lost 5 bases and J 0 bases, leaving 14 bases between the germline ends. There are 16 residues in the CDR3. The CDR3 sequence: CASSVGTSVSGNTIYF. Written as DNA, the CDR3 is TGTGCCAGCAGTGTAGGCACCTCTGTCTCTGGAAACACCATATATTTT. Combining the CDR3 with reference TRBV28 and TRBJ1-3 gives the whole variable domain DVKVTQSSRYLVKRTGEKVFLECVQDMDHENMFWYRQDPGLGLRLIYFSYDVKMKEKGDIPEGYSVSREKKERFSLILESASTNQTSMYLCASSVGTSVSGNTIYFGEGSWLTVV.

The chain couples TRBV27 to TRBJ2-7; tentative D call: TRBD1 (6 bases). Germline CDR1 and CDR2: MNHEY and SMNVEV (reference sequence). The CDR3 runs to 14 residues. V was trimmed by 5 bases and J by 6 bases, leaving 17 bases between them. CDR3 amino acids: CASSDYRELGEQYF. In nucleotides, the CDR3 is TGTGCCAGCAGTGATTACAGGGAACTTGGCGAGCAGTACTTC.

The chain links TRBV9 to TRBJ2-7; D call uncertain. Looked up from germline, CDR1 is SGDLS and CDR2 is YYNGEE. Deletions cut 0 bases from V and 4 bases from J, with 8 bases between. This CDR3 region has 13 residues. The CDR3 sequence is CASSVGEAYEQYF. The CDR3 nucleotides are TGTGCCAGCAGCGTAGGGGAAGCTTACGAGCAGTACTTC.

This clonotype occurred a few times. V usage is TRBV20-1 and J usage is TRBJ2-7; the match to TRBD2 covers 9 bases. The V gene's germline CDR1 is DFQATT and CDR2 SNEGSKA (reference sequence). This CDR3 region has 16 residues. J gave up 6 bases and V 3 bases, and 15 bases lay outside the gene matches. CDR3 sequence: CSASRGGGRVPSEQYF. For the CDR3, the DNA is TGCAGTGCTAGTAGAGGGGGCGGGAGGGTTCCCTCCGAGCAGTACTTC.

The chain has TRBV12-3 or TRBV12-4 and TRBJ1-3, with D unclear. The CDR3 sequence is 15 residues long. The V end was cut by 5 bases, the J end by 6 bases, with 17 bases between. The CDR3: CASSPRLSNSNTIYF. The CDR3 DNA sequence: TGTGCCAGCAGTCCCCGCCTGAGCAACTCAAACACCATATATTTT.

Ten or more counts support this clonotype. The J gene is TRBJ1-2, the V gene TRBV6-1; 8 nucleotides line up with TRBD1. Losses at the gene ends were 2 bases for V and 6 bases for J; bases not matched to a gene: 8. Looked up from germline, CDR1 is MNHNS and CDR2 is SASEGT. This CDR3 contains 15 residues. CDR3: CASSEYSTGGDGYTF. DNA of the CDR3: TGTGCCAGCAGTGAATACAGCACAGGGGGGGATGGCTACACCTTC.